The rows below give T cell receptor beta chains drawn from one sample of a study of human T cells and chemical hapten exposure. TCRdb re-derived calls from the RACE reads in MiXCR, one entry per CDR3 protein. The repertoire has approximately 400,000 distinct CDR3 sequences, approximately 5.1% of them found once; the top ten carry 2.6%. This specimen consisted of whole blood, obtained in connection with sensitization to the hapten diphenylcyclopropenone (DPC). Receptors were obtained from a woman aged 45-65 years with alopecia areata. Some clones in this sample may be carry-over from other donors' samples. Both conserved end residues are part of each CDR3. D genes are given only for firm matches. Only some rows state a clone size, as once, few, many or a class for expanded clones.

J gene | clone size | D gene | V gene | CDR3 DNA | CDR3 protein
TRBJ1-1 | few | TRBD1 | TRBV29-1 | TGCAGCGTTCCGGGGGAGGGACAGCAAGCTTTCTTT | CSVPGEGQQAFF
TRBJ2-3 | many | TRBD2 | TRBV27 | TGTGCCAGCAGTTTAACGGGACTAGCGCGCACAGATACGCAGTATTTT | CASSLTGLARTDTQYF
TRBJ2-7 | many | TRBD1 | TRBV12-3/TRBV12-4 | TGTGCCAGCAGGGGGGGACAGGCCGAGCAGTACTTC | CASRGGQAEQYF
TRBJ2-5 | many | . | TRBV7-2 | TGTGCCAGCACCAACATAAAGTACGAGGAGACCCAGTACTTC | CASTNIKYEETQYF
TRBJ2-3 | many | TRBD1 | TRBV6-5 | TGTGCCATCGGACAGGGCACAGATACGCAGTATTTT | CAIGQGTDTQYF
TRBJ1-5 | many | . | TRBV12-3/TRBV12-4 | TGTGCCAGCAGCCCCCGACCGGTCCCCCAGCATTTT | CASSPRPVPQHF
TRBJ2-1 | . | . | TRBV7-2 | TGTGCCAGCAGCTTAGCCGGGACAAACAGTTACAATGAGCAGTTCTTC | CASSLAGTNSYNEQFF
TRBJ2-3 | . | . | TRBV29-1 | TGCAGCGTTTCGGCAGGGAGTCGAGCAGATACGCAGTATTTT | CSVSAGSRADTQYF
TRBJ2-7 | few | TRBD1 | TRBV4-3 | TGCGCCAGCAGCCAAGAGACAGGGGCGCCCTACGAGCAGTACTTC | CASSQETGAPYEQYF
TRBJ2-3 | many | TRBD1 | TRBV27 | TGTGCCAGCAGTTCCAGGGGGCAGACAGATACGCAGTATTTT | CASSSRGQTDTQYF
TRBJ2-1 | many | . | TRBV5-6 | TGTGCCAGCAGCTTAGTAGCGGTCGATGAGCAGTTCTTC | CASSLVAVDEQFF
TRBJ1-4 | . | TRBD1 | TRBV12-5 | TGTGCTAGTGGTCTTGGACAGGGCCGAGAAAAACTGTTTTTT | CASGLGQGREKLFF
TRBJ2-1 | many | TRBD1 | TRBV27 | TGTGCCAGCAGTTTCTCAGGGGGTGAGCAGTTCTTC | CASSFSGGEQFF
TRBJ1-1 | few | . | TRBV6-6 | TGTGCCAGCACAACGGGGACGTTAGAAGCTTTCTTT | CASTTGTLEAFF
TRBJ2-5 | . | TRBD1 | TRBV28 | TGTGCCAGCAGCAAAACCGGGACAGGGTCAGAAGAGACCCAGTACTTC | CASSKTGTGSEETQYF
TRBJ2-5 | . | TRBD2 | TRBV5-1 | TGCGCCAGCAGCGGGACTAGCGGGGGGATTGAGACCCAGTACTTC | CASSGTSGGIETQYF
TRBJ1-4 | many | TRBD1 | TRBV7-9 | TGTGCCACGCGACCTCTAAACAGGGGGCGTAGTGAAAAACTGTTTTTT | CATRPLNRGRSEKLFF
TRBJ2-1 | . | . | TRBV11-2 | TGTGCCAGCAGCCCCGGGGCAGGGACGGTGGTCTTC | CASSPGAGTVVF